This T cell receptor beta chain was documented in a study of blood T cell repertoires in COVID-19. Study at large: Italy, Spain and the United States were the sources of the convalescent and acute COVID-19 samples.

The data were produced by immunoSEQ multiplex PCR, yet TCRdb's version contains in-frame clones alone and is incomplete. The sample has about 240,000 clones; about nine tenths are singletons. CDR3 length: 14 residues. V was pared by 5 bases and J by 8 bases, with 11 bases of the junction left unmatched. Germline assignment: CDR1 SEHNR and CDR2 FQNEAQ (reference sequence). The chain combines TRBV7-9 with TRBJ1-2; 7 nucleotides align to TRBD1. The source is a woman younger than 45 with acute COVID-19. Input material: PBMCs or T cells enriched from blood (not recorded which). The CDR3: CASSEQGLVGGYTF. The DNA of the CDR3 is TGTGCCAGCAGCGAACAGGGGCTTGTAGGGGGCTACACCTTC.